The clone carrying this TCR beta chain has just a few counts. Its matching antigen is unknown. The germline V and J ends were trimmed by 0 bases and 3 bases, with 4 bases remaining between them. The CDR3 length is 12 residues. The germline V gene encodes CDR1 SGHKS and CDR2 YYEKEE (reference sequence). Input for naive CD8 libraries was about 18,000 to 1,000,000 sorted cells; the RNA fraction used was 10%, 30% or 50%. TCRdb re-analysed the PCR reads in MiXCR, keeping a single row per CDR3 protein. The repertoire holds about 97,000 distinct CDR3 sequences, with about a third as singletons. These data originate in a study of molecular identifiers for immune sequencing clone quantification. Study information: RNA, taken in replicates from about 20,000 or 100,000 naive CD8 cells, was split five ways, with four sequenced. General study results and limits: Over 97% of effector molecules, but under 1% in naive cells, were held by clones with more than 20 RNA copies.

Sequencing was performed on naive CD8+ T cells from blood, with Jurkat cell RNA spiked in. Subset noted: FACS-sorted CD8+CD4-CCR7+CD45RA+ naive T cells. The receptor was derived from a human donor in good health. Some libraries in this study had Jurkat cell RNA spiked in. The V and J genes are TRBV5-5 and TRBJ2-7, with D unclear. The CDR3: CASSLESYEQYF. The CDR3 DNA reads TGTGCCAGCAGCTTGGAAAGCTACGAGCAGTACTTC. The variable domain in full, completed from reference TRBV5-5 and TRBJ2-7, reads DAGVTQSPTHLIKTRGQQVTLRCSPISGHKSVSWYQQVLGQGPQFIFQYYEKEERGRGNFPDRFSARQFPNYSSELNVNALLLGDSALYLCASSLESYEQYFGPGTRLTVT.